This T cell receptor (beta chain) appears in the sequencing data of a study of patients and donors after allogeneic stem cell transplantation. This CDR3 spans 12 amino acids. CDR1 and CDR2 from the germline V gene are LNHNV and YYDKDF (reference sequence). Trimming took off 4 bases at V and 0 bases at J, with 1 base between the two ends. TCRdb recomputed calls from the RT-PCR reads with MiXCR, one row per CDR3 protein. Of more than 150,000 distinct CDR3 sequences listed, less than 45% are singletons. This clonotype occurred a few times. The chain has TRBV15 and TRBJ1-5; D unclear. This TCR was sampled from a human donor who was either an allogeneic HSCT recipient or a stem cell or donor lymphocyte infusion donor (not recorded which). It is not recorded whose cells these are; they may come from a transplant donor. The material sequenced was blood, either unsorted or a sorted T cell fraction (not recorded which). The CDR3 here is CATSISNQPQHF. The DNA for the CDR3 is TGTGCCACCAGCATTAGCAATCAGCCCCAGCATTTT. Combining the CDR3 with reference TRBV15 and TRBJ1-5 gives the whole variable domain DAMVIQNPRYQVTQFGKPVTLSCSQTLNHNVMYWYQQKSSQAPKLLFHYYDKDFNNEADTPDNFQSRRPNTSFCFLDIRSPGLGDTAMYLCATSISNQPQHFGDGTRLSIL.